The entry below describes one TCR beta chain. Its matching antigen is unknown. The entry originates in a study of neoadjuvant anti-PD-1 for oral cavity cancer. Study-level background: Nivolumab at 3 mg/kg was mostly given biweekly, three to four doses, pre-surgery. Patients without progression got a fourth dose around day 43.

Time point indicated: after neoadjuvant nivolumab, at surgical resection. The study's findings and limits: After neoadjuvant nivolumab, PBMC T cell clonality was significantly higher in non-responders than responders.

PBMC libraries mostly used 450 to 600 ng of input genomic DNA, with six replicates per sample. Some clones are missing from TCRdb's copy, which holds only in-frame ones; the method was immunoSEQ multiplex PCR. This table holds approximately 42,000 clones, 77% found once. The CDR3 consists of 13 residues. Germline values: CDR1 WNHNN, CDR2 SYGVQD (reference sequence). V dropped 8 bases and J dropped 6 bases, with 16 bases sitting between them. The specimen comprised PBMCs, sampled after nivolumab (anti-PD-1) treatment. V gene TRBV10-1 combines with J gene TRBJ1-1, with D unresolved. The TCR originated in a person aged 40 to 85 with oral cavity squamous cell carcinoma. The CDR3 nucleotides read TGCGCCAGCTCGTCGAGCCCTGAACCTGAAGCTTTCTTT. The encoded protein is CASSSSPEPEAFF.